A selection of T cell receptor beta chains follows, all from one sample in a study of blood T cell repertoires in COVID-19. Sequencing was performed with immunoSEQ multiplex PCR; in TCRdb, only in-frame clones are kept and a portion is missing. The sample includes tens of thousands of clones, 80% to 90% of them seen just once. Sample: peripheral blood. These receptors were collected from a woman older than 75 with active or convalescent COVID-19. Each CDR3 is given with its conserved first and last residue. D genes are given only for firm matches. Only some rows state a clone size, as once, few, many or a class for expanded clones.

clone size	D gene	V gene	J gene	CDR3 protein	CDR3 DNA
-	-	TRBV30	TRBJ2-3	CAWSEFTSSDTQYF	TGTGCCTGGAGTGAATTTACATCATCAGATACGCAGTATTTT
-	TRBD2	TRBV4-1	TRBJ2-2	CAPPRLAENTGELFF	TGCGCCCCCCCCCGACTAGCGGAGAACACCGGGGAGCTGTTTTTT
-	TRBD1	TRBV4-1	TRBJ1-5	CASSGDSDQPQHF	TGCGCCAGCAGTGGGGACAGTGATCAGCCCCAGCATTTT
-	-	TRBV20-1	TRBJ2-7	CSASSGGTYEQYF	TGCAGTGCTAGTTCAGGGGGGACCTACGAGCAGTACTTC
-	-	TRBV15	TRBJ1-4	CATSLQATNEKLFF	TGTGCCACCAGTTTACAAGCAACTAATGAAAAACTGTTTTTT
-	TRBD2	TRBV9	TRBJ2-7	CASSDGTSPKYEQYF	TGTGCCAGCAGCGACGGGACTAGCCCTAAGTACGAGCAGTACTTC
-	TRBD1	TRBV19	TRBJ2-1	CASRGIQGSYNEQFF	TGTGCCAGTAGGGGGATACAGGGGTCCTACAATGAGCAGTTCTTC
few	TRBD1	TRBV19	TRBJ1-2	CASSRQGYGYTF	TGTGCCAGTAGCCGACAGGGCTATGGCTACACCTTC
-	-	TRBV6-4	TRBJ2-1	CASSDSPFSYNEQFF	TGTGCCAGCAGTGATTCCCCCTTCTCCTACAATGAGCAGTTCTTC
-	-	TRBV9	TRBJ2-5	CASSVDSFQETQYF	TGTGCCAGCAGCGTAGATTCGTTCCAAGAGACCCAGTACTTC
-	TRBD1	TRBV19	TRBJ2-3	CASSIQGQVLADTQYF	TGTGCCAGTAGTATCCAGGGACAGGTACTCGCAGATACGCAGTATTTT
few	-	TRBV10-2	TRBJ1-2	CASSEFQGTSYGYTF	TGCGCCAGCAGTGAGTTTCAAGGGACTAGCTATGGCTACACCTTC
-	TRBD2	TRBV11-2	TRBJ2-1	CASSRRTSGHSYNEQFF	TGTGCCAGCAGCCGAAGGACTAGCGGACACTCCTACAATGAGCAGTTCTTC
-	TRBD1	TRBV7-2	TRBJ1-4	CASSLGVQGGEKLFF	TGTGCCAGCAGCTTAGGGGTGCAGGGGGGAGAAAAACTGTTTTTT
-	-	TRBV4-1	TRBJ1-3	CASSQPRTDSGNTIYF	TGCGCCAGCAGCCAGCCACGGACAGACTCTGGAAACACCATATATTTT
-	TRBD1	TRBV7-2	TRBJ1-1	CASRRGQGPEAFF	TGTGCCAGCAGACGGGGACAGGGCCCTGAAGCTTTCTTT
few	TRBD2	TRBV7-9	TRBJ2-3	CASGMASGVVDTQYF	TGTGCCAGCGGGATGGCTAGCGGAGTGGTAGATACGCAGTATTTT
-	-	TRBV6-1	TRBJ1-5	CASSERQVRNQPQHF	TGTGCCAGCAGTGAACGACAGGTCCGCAATCAGCCCCAGCATTTT
-	TRBD2	TRBV7-3	TRBJ2-1	CASSLTAPSGMGGEQFF	TGTGCCAGCAGCTTAACAGCCCCTAGCGGGATGGGCGGTGAGCAGTTCTTC
-	TRBD1	TRBV5-5	TRBJ2-7	CASSLEDRPTYEQYF	TGTGCCAGCAGCTTGGAGGACAGGCCAACCTACGAGCAGTACTTC
once	-	TRBV11-2	TRBJ1-6	CASSPTQGSALHF	TGTGCCAGCAGCCCCACCCAGGGCTCGGCCCTCCACTTT
-	TRBD1	TRBV15	TRBJ1-5	CATSREGQPDQPQHF	TGTGCCACCAGCAGAGAGGGACAGCCAGATCAGCCCCAGCATTTT
once	TRBD1	TRBV4-1	TRBJ1-2	CASSYGQGAYGYTF	TGCGCCAGCAGCTACGGACAGGGGGCGTATGGCTACACCTTC
once	-	TRBV4-1	TRBJ1-5	CASSADIYNQPQHF	TGCGCCAGCAGCGCCGACATTTACAATCAGCCCCAGCATTTT
-	-	TRBV18	TRBJ1-1	CASSHRDTEAFF	TGTGCCAGCTCACACAGGGACACTGAAGCTTTCTTT
once	-	TRBV3-1/TRBV3-2	TRBJ2-1	CASSQEGRSGFF	TGTGCCAGCAGCCAAGAAGGGAGGTCGGGGTTCTTC
once	TRBD2	TRBV4-1	TRBJ2-1	CASSPRQLAGSNEQFF	TGCGCCAGCAGCCCGAGGCAGCTAGCGGGAAGTAATGAGCAGTTCTTC
few	-	TRBV19	TRBJ1-3	CASSISRPLSGNTIYF	TGTGCCAGTAGTATCTCCAGGCCTCTCTCTGGAAACACCATATATTTT
-	TRBD2	TRBV28	TRBJ2-7	CASSLGWGGSYEQYF	TGTGCCAGCAGTTTAGGGTGGGGCGGGAGCTACGAGCAGTACTTC
-	-	TRBV5-1	TRBJ1-1	CASRFPGLTEAFF	TGCGCCAGCAGGTTCCCAGGGCTCACTGAAGCTTTCTTT
-	TRBD2	TRBV7-9	TRBJ2-3	CASSRGLAGGSTDTQYF	TGTGCCAGCAGCCGTGGACTAGCGGGAGGTAGCACAGATACGCAGTATTTT
-	-	TRBV7-9	TRBJ2-5	CASSERQVFETQYF	TGTGCCAGCAGCGAGCGACAGGTGTTCGAGACCCAGTACTTC
-	TRBD2	TRBV6-6	TRBJ2-2	CASSSGTSGNTGELFF	TGTGCCAGCAGTTCCGGGACTAGCGGGAACACCGGGGAGCTGTTTTTT
-	-	TRBV2	TRBJ1-5	CASSEGSGQPQHF	TGTGCCAGCAGTGAAGGATCCGGTCAGCCCCAGCATTTT
-	-	TRBV28	TRBJ2-3	CASSLGPSPGFSQYF	TGTGCCAGCAGTTTAGGTCCTTCCCCGGGGTTTTCGCAGTATTTT
-	TRBD1	TRBV27	TRBJ1-2	CASRSRTGGARGWGYTF	TGTGCCAGCAGGAGCCGGACAGGGGGCGCTCGGGGATGGGGCTACACCTTC
-	-	TRBV30	TRBJ2-1	CAWLEGSSYNEQFF	TGTGCCTGGTTGGAGGGAAGCTCCTACAATGAGCAGTTCTTC
-	-	TRBV18	TRBJ1-2	CASSPPSVDNGGYTF	TGTGCCAGCTCACCACCGTCCGTCGACAACGGTGGCTACACCTTC
-	-	TRBV2	TRBJ2-7	CASSEMDSVPYEQYF	TGTGCCAGCAGCGAAATGGACAGCGTTCCCTACGAGCAGTACTTC
-	TRBD1	TRBV30	TRBJ2-2	CAWRADREVGELFF	TGTGCCTGGAGAGCGGACAGGGAGGTTGGGGAGCTGTTTTTT
-	-	TRBV11-2	TRBJ2-1	CASSLSQPRGEQFF	TGTGCCAGCAGCTTAAGTCAACCCCGGGGAGAGCAGTTCTTC
-	-	TRBV28	TRBJ1-4	CASSFDSSESEKLFF	TGTGCCAGCAGTTTCGACTCATCGGAGAGCGAAAAACTGTTTTTT
-	TRBD1	TRBV6-5	TRBJ2-1	CASKTGSTGNNEQFF	TGTGCCAGCAAAACAGGCTCGACAGGGAACAATGAGCAGTTCTTC
-	-	TRBV6-1	TRBJ1-5	CASSDEGVGNQPQHF	TGTGCCAGCAGTGACGAGGGGGTTGGCAATCAGCCCCAGCATTTT
-	TRBD2	TRBV4-2	TRBJ2-7	CASSQGLVTAGLAGDGYEQYF	TGTGCCAGCAGCCAAGGCTTGGTGACTGCCGGACTAGCGGGAGATGGTTACGAGCAGTACTTC
-	-	TRBV14	TRBJ1-6	CASSRTGSSYNSPLHF	TGTGCCAGCAGCCGAACAGGGAGCTCCTATAATTCACCCCTCCACTTT
-	-	TRBV2	TRBJ2-7	CASSETFGYEQYF	TGTGCCAGCAGTGAGACCTTCGGGTACGAGCAGTACTTC
-	-	TRBV27	TRBJ2-7	CASSSLGEGEYF	TGTGCCAGCAGTTCTCTAGGCGAGGGGGAGTACTTC
once	TRBD1	TRBV28	TRBJ2-1	CASSLNRGRGEQFF	TGTGCCAGCAGTCTAAACAGGGGTAGGGGTGAGCAGTTCTTC
-	TRBD1	TRBV28	TRBJ1-5	CASRSGTGYQPQHF	TGTGCCAGCAGATCCGGGACAGGGTATCAGCCCCAGCATTTT
once	-	TRBV6-6	TRBJ2-3	CASSYPPGLNTDTQYF	TGTGCCAGCAGTTACCCCCCGGGACTGAACACAGATACGCAGTATTTT
-	TRBD1	TRBV28	TRBJ1-5	CASRTGANQPQHF	TGTGCCAGCAGGACAGGGGCTAATCAGCCCCAGCATTTT
few	-	TRBV7-9	TRBJ1-2	CASSLQGGRAGYGYTF	TGTGCCAGCAGCCTCCAGGGTGGCAGGGCGGGATATGGCTACACCTTC
-	TRBD1	TRBV9	TRBJ2-2	CASSAGTGATGELFF	TGTGCCAGCAGCGCAGGGACAGGGGCAACCGGGGAGCTGTTTTTT
-	-	TRBV24-1	TRBJ2-3	CATSDTRQGLDTQYF	TGTGCCACCAGTGATACCAGGCAGGGGTTAGATACGCAGTATTTT
-	-	TRBV4-2	TRBJ1-2	CASSQAQTGQSYGYTF	TGTGCCAGCAGCCAAGCCCAAACAGGGCAGAGCTATGGCTACACCTTC
-	TRBD2	TRBV5-1	TRBJ2-5	CASSEMTSGETQYF	TGCGCCAGCAGCGAGATGACTAGCGGGGAGACCCAGTACTTC
-	TRBD2	TRBV5-1	TRBJ2-1	CASSLSISAGALYEQFF	TGCGCCAGCAGCCTTTCCATATCGGCGGGAGCGTTGTATGAGCAGTTCTTC